This TCR beta chain is from a study of T cells in Graves' hyperthyroidism and ophthalmopathy. Amplification targeted TCR beta CDR3 regions from RNA transcripts. Researchers ran a first-round RT-PCR on the TCR CDR3 using the HTBI primer set. Each CDR3 protein gets one entry after TCRdb re-called the multiplex PCR reads with MiXCR. Among 350,000 to 450,000 distinct CDR3 sequences, around 14% were seen once, and the ten largest hold about 10%. CDR3 length equals 12 residues. Trimming left V 6 bases short and J 4 bases short, with 9 bases between. This clonotype was counted ten times or more. The sample taken for sequencing was blood. The chain employs TRBV12-3 or TRBV12-4 and TRBJ1-1; no clear D. The clonotype originates from an older woman with Graves' hyperthyroidism. The CDR3 DNA follows: TGTGCCAGCAGACTCCTGGGCACTGAAGCTTTCTTT. This gives the protein CASRLLGTEAFF.